The 17 T cell receptor beta chains listed next were all sequenced from one sample in a study of Ad26.COV2.S vaccination and SARS-CoV-2 variants. TCRdb keeps only in-frame clones here, not all; method: immunoSEQ multiplex PCR. The sample records more than 300,000 clones, 88% being singletons. Sample treatment: over 15 received Ad26.COV2.S at low or high dose, single or two shots; about five received placebo; per-sample allocation not given. All samples were drawn on day 63, counting from the first vaccine or placebo injection. Sequenced material: peripheral blood, taken in a trial of Ad26.COV2.S vaccine versus placebo. These receptors came from a person between 18 and 65 years old who received the Ad26.COV2.S COVID-19 vaccine or a placebo.

The chain couples TRBV28 to TRBJ2-2; 8 bases fit TRBD2. The trim removed 3 bases at V and 7 bases at J, leaving 4 bases unmatched. Germline V gene data show CDR1 as MDHEN and CDR2 as SYDVKM. The CDR3 runs to 14 residues. The CDR3 sequence is CASSLGLEVGELFF. CDR3 nucleotides: TGTGCCAGCAGTTTGGGACTAGAGGTCGGGGAGCTGTTTTTT.

V usage is TRBV12-3 or TRBV12-4 and J usage is TRBJ2-7, with D possibly being TRBD1 (5 bases). Trimming left V 4 bases short and J 2 bases short, with 9 bases between. The CDR3 length is 13 residues. CDR3 bases: TGTGCCAGCAGTTCTAGGGGTACCTACGAGCAGTACTTC. It encodes CASSSRGTYEQYF.

The CDR3 spells CASSQESWRALTDTQYF. The DNA of the CDR3 is TGTGCCAGCAGCCAAGAGAGTTGGAGGGCCCTCACAGATACGCAGTATTTT. This rearrangement joins TRBV14 to TRBJ2-3; D possibly corresponds to TRBD2 (6 bases). The CDR3 loop spans 17 amino acids. The V and J ends lost 0 bases and 2 bases respectively, with 15 bases between them. The germline gives CDR1 SGHDN, CDR2 FVKESK. The full variable domain, completed using reference TRBV14 and TRBJ2-3, is EAGVTQFPSHSVIEKGQTVTLRCDPISGHDNLYWYRRVMGKEIKFLLHFVKESKQDESGMPNNRFLAERTGGTYSTLKVQPAELEDSGVYFCASSQESWRALTDTQYFGPGTRLTVL.

The V call is TRBV25-1, the J call TRBJ2-7, with D perhaps matching TRBD2 (5 bases). V lost 4 bases, J lost 4 bases, and 8 bases lay in between. The CDR3 spans 12 residues. Germline V gene lookup returns CDR1 MGHDK and CDR2 SYGVNS. In DNA form, the CDR3 reads TGTGCCAGCAGTGGACTACTTTACGAGCAGTACTTC. As protein: CASSGLLYEQYF.

CDR3: CASRTANTGELFF. CDR3 bases: TGCGCCAGCAGGACAGCGAACACCGGGGAGCTGTTTTTT. The rearrangement links TRBV5-1 to TRBJ2-2, with D possibly TRBD1 on 5 matching bases. Germline V lookup: CDR1 SGHRS, CDR2 YFSETQ. The CDR3 is 13 amino acids. Trimming cost V 5 bases and J 0 bases, with 5 bases left between them.

This clone was detected once. The chain employs TRBV13 and TRBJ2-2, with 9 bases fitting TRBD1. V dropped 3 bases and J dropped 1; count of bases not matched to a gene: 0. CDR1 and CDR2 (germline): PRHDT, FYEKMQ (reference sequence). The CDR3 contains 15 residues. The CDR3 sequence is CASSLGQGNTGELFF. In DNA, the CDR3 is TGTGCCAGCAGCTTGGGACAGGGGAACACCGGGGAGCTGTTTTTT.

The rearrangement links TRBV28 to TRBJ1-4; D call uncertain. CDR1 and CDR2 (germline): MDHEN, SYDVKM. This CDR3 is built from 12 residues. Trimming stripped 3 bases from V and 7 bases from J, with 6 bases between. This chain's CDR3 is CASSFNPEKLFF. The DNA for the CDR3 is TGTGCCAGCAGTTTTAATCCTGAAAAACTGTTTTTT. Complete variable domain (other parts from reference TRBV28 and TRBJ1-4): DVKVTQSSRYLVKRTGEKVFLECVQDMDHENMFWYRQDPGLGLRLIYFSYDVKMKEKGDIPEGYSVSREKKERFSLILESASTNQTSMYLCASSFNPEKLFFGSGTQLSVL.

This clone was seen only once. This chain connects TRBV30 to TRBJ2-1; 10 bases are a match to TRBD2. Germline V gene data show CDR1 as GTSNPN and CDR2 as SVGIG (reference sequence). The CDR3 has 15 residues. The J segment lost 10 bases and the V segment lost 2 bases, leaving 11 bases of the junction unmatched. Here the CDR3 reads CAWSPGTSAYAEQFF. In DNA form, the CDR3 reads TGTGCCTGGAGTCCCGGGACTAGCGCCTACGCGGAGCAGTTCTTC.

The CDR3 sequence: CASSPGLQRRPYEQYF. The CDR3 nucleotides are TGTGCCAGCTCACCGGGACTTCAAAGGCGACCCTACGAGCAGTACTTC. J is TRBJ2-7 and V is TRBV18, with a weak D call TRBD2 (6 bases). Germline V gene sequence: CDR1 KGHSH, CDR2 LQKENI. Trimming took 3 bases from V and 2 from J, leaving 17 bases between them. The CDR3 runs 16 residues. The full variable domain, with the rest looked up from reference TRBV18 and TRBJ2-7, is NAGVMQNPRHLVRRRGQEARLRCSPMKGHSHVYWYRQLPEEGLKFMVYLQKENIIDESGMPKERFSAEFPKEGPSILRIQQVVRGDSAAYFCASSPGLQRRPYEQYFGPGTRLTVT.

The gene calls are TRBV24-1 and TRBJ2-1; 10 positions match TRBD2. The length of the CDR3 is 15 residues. With V trimmed by 5 bases and J by 4 bases, 4 bases remained unmatched. Germline lookup yields CDR1 KGHDR and CDR2 SFDVKD. CDR3 nucleotide sequence: TGTGCCACCAGTGGAGCGGGAGGGACGTACAATGAGCAGTTCTTC. As protein: CATSGAGGTYNEQFF.

The chain combines TRBV5-8 with TRBJ1-1; D is unclear. This CDR3 has 14 amino acids. Trimming removed 2 bases from V and 4 bases from J, with 12 bases in between. Germline V gives CDR1 SGHTS, CDR2 YDEGEE. The CDR3: CASSLSPTATEAFF. In DNA form, the CDR3 reads TGTGCCAGCAGCTTATCGCCTACTGCCACTGAAGCTTTCTTT.

The chain joins TRBV18 to TRBJ1-1; 7 bases agree with TRBD1. CDR1 is KGHSH and CDR2 is LQKENI in the germline V gene. V lost 3 bases to trimming and J lost 8 bases; unmatched junction nucleotides: 6. The length of the CDR3 is 13 residues. The CDR3 reads CASSPLGQHEAFF. CDR3 DNA sequence: TGTGCCAGCTCACCTTTGGGACAGCACGAAGCTTTCTTT. The whole variable domain, remainder taken from reference TRBV18 and TRBJ1-1, is NAGVMQNPRHLVRRRGQEARLRCSPMKGHSHVYWYRQLPEEGLKFMVYLQKENIIDESGMPKERFSAEFPKEGPSILRIQQVVRGDSAAYFCASSPLGQHEAFFGQGTRLTVV.

Details on this clone: Different DNA sequences within this sample yield the same CDR3. V usage is TRBV6-2 or TRBV6-3 and J usage is TRBJ2-1, with 10 positions matching TRBD2. Trimming at V came to 6 bases and at J to 7 bases, leaving 9 bases not matched to a gene. Germline loops: CDR1 MNHEY, CDR2 SVGEGT. CDR3 length: 15 residues. This chain's CDR3 is CASSSLAGVGNEQFF. The CDR3 coding sequence is TGTGCCAGCAGCTCCCTAGCGGGAGTAGGAAATGAGCAGTTCTTC.

CDR3 protein: CAWSSQGGEGGYTF. The CDR3 nucleotides are TGTGCCTGGAGTTCCCAGGGAGGGGAGGGTGGCTACACCTTC. The chain is built from TRBV30 and TRBJ1-2, with D possibly TRBD1 on 5 matching bases. The germline CDR1 and CDR2 sequences are GTSNPN and SVGIG (reference sequence). The CDR3 runs to 14 residues. V shed 2 bases and J shed 7 bases, with 17 bases lying between them.

This chain links TRBV10-2 with TRBJ1-1; D ambiguous. Germline values: CDR1 WSHSY, CDR2 SAAADI. V dropped 5 bases and J dropped 2 bases, with 9 bases sitting between them. This CDR3 region has 13 residues. The CDR3 DNA reads TGCGCCAGCAGTTCCACGGGCAACACTGAAGCTTTCTTT. It is translated as CASSSTGNTEAFF.

The rearrangement links TRBV4-3 to TRBJ1-2; possibly TRBD1 for D (5 bases). The germline gives CDR1 LGHNA, CDR2 YSLEER. The CDR3 has 13 residues. Trimming removed 3 bases at V and 8 bases at J, with 13 bases between. The CDR3 coding sequence is TGCGCCAGCAGCCAGGGGGAGGGGATCGGCTACACCTTC. It translates to CASSQGEGIGYTF.

J is TRBJ1-2 and V is TRBV29-1, with unresolved D. Trimming took off 5 bases at V and 2 bases at J, with 15 bases between the two ends. Germline V gene lookup returns CDR1 SQVTM and CDR2 ANQGSEA. This CDR3 is built from 14 residues. In DNA, the CDR3 is TGCAGCGTTTCTTTCATTGGGGAAAACTATGGCTACACCTTC. As protein: CSVSFIGENYGYTF.